This T cell receptor beta chain derives from a study of blood T cell repertoires in COVID-19. Study-level information: Specimens from acute and convalescent COVID-19 originated in the United States, Italy and Spain. In each case, the material was cDNA or gDNA derived from T cells, B-cell-depleted T cells, or PBMCs.

Participants' reported clinical history set cohort assignment. Profiling relied on immunoSEQ multiplex PCR, and the TCRdb table lists in-frame clones only, not all of them. The repertoire has fewer than 200,000 clones, around four fifths of them found once; the top ten carry 15% to 20%. This receptor was identified in a woman in her fifties or sixties who had recovered from COVID-19. The sample consisted of PBMCs or T cells enriched from blood (not recorded which).

The CDR3 reads CASSPLGGGVADTQYF. In DNA form, the CDR3 reads TGTGCCAGCAGCCCTCTGGGTGGGGGGGTTGCAGATACGCAGTATTTT. V and J are TRBV3-1 (or the pseudogene TRBV3-2) and TRBJ2-3; TRBD2 matches at 7 bases. The germline gives CDR1 LGHDT, CDR2 YNNKEL (reference sequence). The CDR3 sequence is 16 residues long. Trimming cost V 4 bases and J 4 bases; bases outside gene matches: 11.